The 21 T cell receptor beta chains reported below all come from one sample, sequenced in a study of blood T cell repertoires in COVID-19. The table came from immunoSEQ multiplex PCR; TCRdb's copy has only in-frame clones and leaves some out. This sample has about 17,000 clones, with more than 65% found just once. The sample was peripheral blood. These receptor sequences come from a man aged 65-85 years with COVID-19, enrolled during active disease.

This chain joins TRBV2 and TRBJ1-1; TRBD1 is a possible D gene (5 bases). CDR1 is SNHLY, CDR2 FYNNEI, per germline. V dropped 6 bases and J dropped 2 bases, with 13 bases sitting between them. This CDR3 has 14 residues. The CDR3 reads CASSRQTVNTEAFF. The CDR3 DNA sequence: TGTGCCAGCAGCCGACAGACGGTAAACACTGAAGCTTTCTTT.

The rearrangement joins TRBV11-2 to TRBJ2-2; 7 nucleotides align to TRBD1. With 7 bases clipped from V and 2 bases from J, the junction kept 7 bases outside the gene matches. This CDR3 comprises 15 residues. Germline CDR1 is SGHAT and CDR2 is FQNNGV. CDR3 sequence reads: CASTRQGPNTGELFF. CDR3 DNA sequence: TGTGCCAGCACCCGACAGGGACCCAACACCGGGGAGCTGTTTTTT.

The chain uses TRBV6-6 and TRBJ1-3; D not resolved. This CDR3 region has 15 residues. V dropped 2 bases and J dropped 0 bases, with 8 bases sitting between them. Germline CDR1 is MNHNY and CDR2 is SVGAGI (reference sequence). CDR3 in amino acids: CASSYGAGSGNTIYF. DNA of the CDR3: TGTGCCAGCAGTTACGGCGCAGGCTCTGGAAACACCATATATTTT.

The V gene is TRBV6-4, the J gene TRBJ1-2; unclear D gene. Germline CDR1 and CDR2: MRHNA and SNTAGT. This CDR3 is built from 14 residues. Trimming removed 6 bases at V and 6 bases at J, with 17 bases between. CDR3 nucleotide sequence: TGTGCCAGCAGCCAGGTGATTTTGGTGAATGGCTACACCTTC. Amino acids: CASSQVILVNGYTF.

As DNA, the CDR3 is TGTGCCAGCAGTGCTTCGTTTGATCAGCCCCAGCATTTT. Its translation: CASSASFDQPQHF. The rearrangement links TRBV6-4 to TRBJ1-5; D unresolved. Germline V CDR1 and CDR2: MRHNA, SNTAGT. There are 13 residues in the CDR3. The V and J ends lost 4 bases and 5 bases respectively, with 9 bases between them.

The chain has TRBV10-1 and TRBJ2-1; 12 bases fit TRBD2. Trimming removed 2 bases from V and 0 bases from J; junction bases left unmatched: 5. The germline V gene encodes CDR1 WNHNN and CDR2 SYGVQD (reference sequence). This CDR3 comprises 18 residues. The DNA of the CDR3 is TGCGCCAGCAGTGAGAACAGGACTAGCGGGGTCTCCTACAATGAGCAGTTCTTC. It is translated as CASSENRTSGVSYNEQFF.

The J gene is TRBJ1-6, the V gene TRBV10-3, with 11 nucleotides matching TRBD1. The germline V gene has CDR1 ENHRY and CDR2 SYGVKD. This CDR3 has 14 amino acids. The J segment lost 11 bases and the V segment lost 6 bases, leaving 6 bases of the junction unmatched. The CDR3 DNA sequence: TGTGCCATCAGGGAGGGACAGGGGGAGCCACCCCTCCACTTT. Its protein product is CAIREGQGEPPLHF.

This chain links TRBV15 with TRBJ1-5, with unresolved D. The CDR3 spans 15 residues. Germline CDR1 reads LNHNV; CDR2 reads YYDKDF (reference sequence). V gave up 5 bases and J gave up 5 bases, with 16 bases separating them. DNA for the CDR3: TGTGCCACCAGCTACTACAAGGATTGGTATCAGCCCCAGCATTTT. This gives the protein CATSYYKDWYQPQHF. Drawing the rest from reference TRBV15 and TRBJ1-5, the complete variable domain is DAMVIQNPRYQVTQFGKPVTLSCSQTLNHNVMYWYQQKSSQAPKLLFHYYDKDFNNEADTPDNFQSRRPNTSFCFLDIRSPGLGDTAMYLCATSYYKDWYQPQHFGDGTRLSIL.

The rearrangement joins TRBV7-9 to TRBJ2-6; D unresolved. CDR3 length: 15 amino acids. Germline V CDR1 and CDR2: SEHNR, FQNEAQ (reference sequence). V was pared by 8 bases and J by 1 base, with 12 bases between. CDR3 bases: TGTGCCAGCTGCCTATGGTTATCTGGGGCCAACGTCCTGACTTTC. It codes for CASCLWLSGANVLTF.

The CDR3 loop is CASSRQGTNTEAFF. CDR3 coding DNA: TGTGCCAGCAGCCGACAGGGAACGAACACTGAAGCTTTCTTT. This chain uses TRBV3-1 (or the pseudogene TRBV3-2) with TRBJ1-1, with 7 bases matching TRBD1. The CDR3 runs to 14 residues. Germline V gene sequence: CDR1 LGHDT, CDR2 YNNKEL (reference sequence). V shed 4 bases, J shed 1 base, and the junction held 3 bases outside the gene matches.

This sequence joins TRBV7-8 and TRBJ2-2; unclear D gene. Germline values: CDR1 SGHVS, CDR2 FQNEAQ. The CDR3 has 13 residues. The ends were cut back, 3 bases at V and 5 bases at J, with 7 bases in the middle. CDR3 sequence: CASSFPLTGELFF. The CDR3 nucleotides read TGTGCCAGCAGCTTCCCCTTAACCGGGGAGCTGTTTTTT.

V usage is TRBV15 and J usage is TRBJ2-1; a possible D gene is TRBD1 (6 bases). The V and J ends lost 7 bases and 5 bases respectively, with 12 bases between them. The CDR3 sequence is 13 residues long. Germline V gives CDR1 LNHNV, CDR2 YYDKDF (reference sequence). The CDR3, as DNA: TGTGCCACCACCAACAGGGCCCACAATGAGCAGTTCTTC. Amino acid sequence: CATTNRAHNEQFF.

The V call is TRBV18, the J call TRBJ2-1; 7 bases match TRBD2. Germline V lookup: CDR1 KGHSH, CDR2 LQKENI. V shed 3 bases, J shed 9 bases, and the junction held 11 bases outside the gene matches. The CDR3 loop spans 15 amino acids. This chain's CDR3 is CASSPGKAGVSEQFF. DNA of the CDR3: TGTGCCAGCTCACCGGGGAAGGCGGGAGTAAGTGAGCAGTTCTTC. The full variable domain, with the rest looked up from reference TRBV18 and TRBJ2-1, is NAGVMQNPRHLVRRRGQEARLRCSPMKGHSHVYWYRQLPEEGLKFMVYLQKENIIDESGMPKERFSAEFPKEGPSILRIQQVVRGDSAAYFCASSPGKAGVSEQFFGPGTRLTVL.

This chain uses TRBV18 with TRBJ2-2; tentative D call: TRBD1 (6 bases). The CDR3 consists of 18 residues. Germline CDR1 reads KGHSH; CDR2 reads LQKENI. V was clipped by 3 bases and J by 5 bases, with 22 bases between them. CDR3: CASSPKSGQLSGTGELFF. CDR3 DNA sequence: TGTGCCAGCTCACCCAAATCCGGACAGCTTTCAGGAACCGGGGAGCTGTTTTTT.

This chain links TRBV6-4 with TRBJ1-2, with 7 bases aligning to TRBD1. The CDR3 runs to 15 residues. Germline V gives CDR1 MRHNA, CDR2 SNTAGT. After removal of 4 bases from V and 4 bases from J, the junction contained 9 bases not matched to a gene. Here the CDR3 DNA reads TGTGCCAGCAGTGCAATTCCGGGACAGCTCTATGGCTACACCTTC. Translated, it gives CASSAIPGQLYGYTF.

CDR3 loop: CASSPPLGAETQYF. In DNA, the CDR3 is TGTGCCAGCTCACCACCGCTGGGGGCAGAGACCCAGTACTTC. V usage is TRBV18 and J usage is TRBJ2-5, with D perhaps matching TRBD1 (6 bases). This CDR3 region has 14 residues. Germline loops: CDR1 KGHSH, CDR2 LQKENI. V lost 0 bases and J lost 4, with 9 bases in between.

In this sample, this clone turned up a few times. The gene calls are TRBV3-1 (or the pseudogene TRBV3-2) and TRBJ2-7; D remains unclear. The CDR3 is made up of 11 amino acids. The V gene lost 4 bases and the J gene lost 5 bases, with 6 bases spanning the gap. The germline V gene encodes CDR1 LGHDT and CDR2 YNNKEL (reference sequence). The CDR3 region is CASSLLNEQYF. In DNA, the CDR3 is TGTGCCAGCAGCCTTTTAAACGAGCAGTACTTC.

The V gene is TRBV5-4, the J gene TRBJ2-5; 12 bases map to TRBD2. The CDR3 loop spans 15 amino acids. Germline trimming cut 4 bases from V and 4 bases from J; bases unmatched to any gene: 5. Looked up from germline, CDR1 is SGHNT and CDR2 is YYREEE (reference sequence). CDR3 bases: TGTGCCAGCAGCCGTACTAGCGGGGGGAGAGAGACCCAGTACTTC. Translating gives CASSRTSGGRETQYF.

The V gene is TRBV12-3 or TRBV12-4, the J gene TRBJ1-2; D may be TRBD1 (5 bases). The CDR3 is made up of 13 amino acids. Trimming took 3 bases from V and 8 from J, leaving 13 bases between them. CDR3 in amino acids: CASSLTVVWGYTF. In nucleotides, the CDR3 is TGTGCCAGCAGTTTGACAGTCGTATGGGGCTACACCTTC.

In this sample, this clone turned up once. CDR3: CASSIDRGETQYF. The CDR3 coding sequence is TGTGCCAGTAGTATAGATCGGGGGGAGACCCAGTACTTC. The rearrangement uses TRBV19 and TRBJ2-5; TRBD2 is a possible D gene (6 bases). V was trimmed by 0 bases and J by 5 bases, leaving 7 bases between them. CDR1 is LNHDA and CDR2 is SQIVND in the germline V gene (reference sequence). This CDR3 has 13 amino acids. Supplemented by reference TRBV19 and TRBJ2-5, the full variable domain reads DGGITQSPKYLFRKEGQNVTLSCEQNLNHDAMYWYRQDPGQGLRLIYYSQIVNDFQKGDIAEGYSVSREKKESFPLTVTSAQKNPTAFYLCASSIDRGETQYFGPGTRLLVL.

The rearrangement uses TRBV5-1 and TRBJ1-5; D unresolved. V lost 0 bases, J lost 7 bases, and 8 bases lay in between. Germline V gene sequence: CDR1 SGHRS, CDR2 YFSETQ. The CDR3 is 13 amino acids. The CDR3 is CASSLAPSQPQHF. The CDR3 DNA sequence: TGCGCCAGCAGCTTGGCCCCCTCCCAGCCCCAGCATTTT.